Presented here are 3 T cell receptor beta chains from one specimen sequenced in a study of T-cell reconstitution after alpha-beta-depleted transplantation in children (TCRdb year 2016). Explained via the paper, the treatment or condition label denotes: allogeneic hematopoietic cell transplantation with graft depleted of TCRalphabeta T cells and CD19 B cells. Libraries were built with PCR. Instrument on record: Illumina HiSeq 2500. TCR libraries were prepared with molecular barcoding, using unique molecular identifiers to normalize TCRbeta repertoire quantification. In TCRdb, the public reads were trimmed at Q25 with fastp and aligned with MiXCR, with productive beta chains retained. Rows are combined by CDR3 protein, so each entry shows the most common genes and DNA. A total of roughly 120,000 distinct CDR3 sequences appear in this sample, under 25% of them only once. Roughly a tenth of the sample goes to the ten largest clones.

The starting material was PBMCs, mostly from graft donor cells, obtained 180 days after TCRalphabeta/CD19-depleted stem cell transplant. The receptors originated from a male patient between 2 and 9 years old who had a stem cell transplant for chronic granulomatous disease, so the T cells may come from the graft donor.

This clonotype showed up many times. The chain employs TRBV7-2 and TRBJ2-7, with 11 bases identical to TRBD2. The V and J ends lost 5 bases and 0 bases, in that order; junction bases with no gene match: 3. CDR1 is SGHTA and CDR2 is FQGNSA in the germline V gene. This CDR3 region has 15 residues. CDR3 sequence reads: CASSRGLADSYEQYF. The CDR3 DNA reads TGTGCCAGCAGCCGGGGACTAGCGGACTCCTACGAGCAGTACTTC.

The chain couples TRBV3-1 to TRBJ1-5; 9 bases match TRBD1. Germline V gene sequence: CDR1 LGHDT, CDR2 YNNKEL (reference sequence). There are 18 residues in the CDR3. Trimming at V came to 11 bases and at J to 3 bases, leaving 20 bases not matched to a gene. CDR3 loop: CACSSPQLRDRDNQPQHF. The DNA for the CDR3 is TGTGCCTGCTCCTCCCCCCAACTGAGGGACAGGGACAATCAGCCCCAGCATTTT.

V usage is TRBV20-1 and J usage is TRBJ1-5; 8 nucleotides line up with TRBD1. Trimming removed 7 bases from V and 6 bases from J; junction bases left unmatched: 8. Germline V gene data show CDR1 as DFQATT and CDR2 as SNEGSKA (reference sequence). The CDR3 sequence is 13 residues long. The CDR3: CSGKGQAGQPQHF. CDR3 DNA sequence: TGCAGTGGTAAGGGACAGGCGGGTCAGCCCCAGCATTTT.